Each of the 10 T cell receptor beta chains below was sequenced from the same sample in a study of shared clonotypes between healthy human individuals. The method was immunoSEQ multiplex PCR; TCRdb's version includes in-frame clones alone and lacks a portion of them. This table holds over 2,000,000 clones, just over 90% found once. CD8 cells regarded as naive lacked CD45RO, were positively chosen for CCR7, and omitted terminally differentiated effector memory CD45RA+ cells. The sample taken for sequencing was naive CD8+ T cells from PBMCs. Receptors originate from a man between 18 and 29 years old in good health. Some clones in this sample may be carry-over from other donors' samples.

The chain uses TRBV15 and TRBJ2-3; tentative D call: TRBD2 (5 bases). Germline assignment: CDR1 LNHNV and CDR2 YYDKDF (reference sequence). Trimming took 1 base from V and 5 from J, leaving 10 bases between them. The CDR3 contains 14 residues. In nucleotides, the CDR3 is TGTGCCACCAGCAGAGTCTTGGCGGGAGATACGCAGTATTTT. Translated: CATSRVLAGDTQYF.

V gene TRBV28 combines with J gene TRBJ2-5; 8 nucleotides align to TRBD2. The length of the CDR3 is 16 residues. The germline V gene encodes CDR1 MDHEN and CDR2 SYDVKM. The ends lost 2 bases at V and 1 base at J; junction bases unmatched: 6. In DNA, the CDR3 is TGTGCCAGCAGTTTACAGCTAGCGGGCTTCCAAGAGACCCAGTACTTC. Translation: CASSLQLAGFQETQYF.

The genes are TRBV29-1 and TRBJ2-3; perhaps D is TRBD1 or TRBD2 (6 bases each). Germline V CDR1 and CDR2: SQVTM, ANQGSEA. V dropped 5 bases and J dropped 2 bases, with 8 bases sitting between them. The CDR3 is made up of 12 amino acids. Here the CDR3 DNA reads TGCAGCGTTTGGGGGGCCACAGATACGCAGTATTTT. Amino acids: CSVWGATDTQYF.

The genes are TRBV28 and TRBJ2-1; 9 bases agree with TRBD2. Germline trimming cut 2 bases from V and 2 bases from J; bases unmatched to any gene: 4. This CDR3 contains 16 residues. Germline CDR1 and CDR2: MDHEN and SYDVKM. The CDR3 DNA reads TGTGCCAGCAGTTTAGTGACTAGCGGAGCCTACAATGAGCAGTTCTTC. Encoded protein: CASSLVTSGAYNEQFF.

This sequence joins TRBV9 and TRBJ1-1; 7 bases match TRBD1. The CDR3 totals 14 residues. After removal of 4 bases from V and 5 bases from J, the junction contained 8 bases not matched to a gene. The germline gives CDR1 SGDLS, CDR2 YYNGEE. CDR3 nucleotide sequence: TGTGCCAGCAGCACCCGACAGGGTGGAACTGAAGCTTTCTTT. Translating gives CASSTRQGGTEAFF.

V is TRBV27 and J is TRBJ2-1; 8 bases are shared with TRBD1. The CDR3 is 15 amino acids. Germline CDR1 MNHEY, CDR2 SMNVEV (reference sequence). V gave up 5 bases and J gave up 1 base; unmatched junction bases: 4. The DNA of the CDR3 is TGTGCCAGCAGTAAACAGGGGGGTTCCTACAATGAGCAGTTCTTC. Translating gives CASSKQGGSYNEQFF.

This chain links TRBV4-1 with TRBJ1-4; D is unclear. The CDR3 is 17 residues long. Trimming pared 1 base from V and 7 bases from J, leaving 19 bases between. CDR1 MGHRA and CDR2 YSYEKL come from the germline V gene. The CDR3 DNA reads as TGCGCCAGCAGCCAAGTGGGATTGAGGAGGAGCGGTGAAAAACTGTTTTTT. Protein sequence: CASSQVGLRRSGEKLFF.

The chain links TRBV27 to TRBJ1-2; D not certain. CDR1 is MNHEY, CDR2 SMNVEV, per germline (reference sequence). Trimming took off 7 bases at V and 4 bases at J, with 13 bases between the two ends. The CDR3 extends over 13 amino acids. CDR3 region: CASTGQLGYGYTF. CDR3 DNA sequence: TGTGCCAGCACTGGGCAGTTAGGCTATGGCTACACCTTC.

This chain connects TRBV13 to TRBJ2-1; possible D gene TRBD2, 6 bases. V shed 3 bases and J shed 8 bases, with 17 bases lying between them. Germline CDR1 and CDR2: PRHDT and FYEKMQ (reference sequence). The CDR3 loop spans 15 amino acids. The CDR3 loop is CASSFSGQGTYEQFF. DNA of the CDR3: TGTGCCAGCAGCTTCAGCGGGCAGGGTACCTATGAGCAGTTCTTC.

About this clone: This CDR3 is also generated by other DNA sequences in the sample. The chain links TRBV4-3 to TRBJ2-6; 9 bases map to TRBD1. CDR1 is LGHNA, CDR2 YSLEER, per germline. J lost 2 bases, V lost 1 base, and 0 bases had no gene match. The CDR3 is 16 residues long. The CDR3 loop is CASSQGTGAGANVLTF. CDR3 coding DNA: TGCGCCAGCAGCCAAGGGACAGGGGCTGGGGCCAACGTCCTGACTTTC.